The 17 T cell receptor beta chains below were found in one sample sequenced in a study of CD8 T cells in ankylosing spondylitis (dated 2017 in TCRdb). The library was made by 5' RACE. Sequencing instrument: Illumina MiSeq. The raw public reads went through TCRdb reprocessing: fastp at Q25, MiXCR clone calling, in-frame beta chains kept. Merged by CDR3 protein, the rows form single entries marked with the most common genes and DNA. For this sample there are around 30,000 distinct CDR3 sequences; approximately 15% appear just once. Jointly, the top ten make up about a third of the sample. Specimen: blood. The receptor set was obtained from a male donor with ankylosing spondylitis or in good health (not recorded which).

The chain combines TRBV7-9 with TRBJ2-7; a possible D gene is TRBD2 (5 bases). The CDR3 has 15 residues. In germline, CDR1 is SEHNR, CDR2 FQNEAQ (reference sequence). V lost 1 base, J lost 4 bases, and 14 bases lay in between. CDR3 sequence reads: CASSLEPGIAYEQYF. The CDR3 coding sequence is TGTGCCAGCAGCTTAGAACCGGGAATAGCGTACGAGCAGTACTTC.

This clonotype has more than one count but fewer than ten. J is TRBJ2-7 and V is TRBV10-3; 9 nucleotides match TRBD1. The V segment lost 6 bases and the J segment 5 bases; nucleotides outside the gene matches: 5. This CDR3 is 13 amino acids long. The V gene's germline CDR1 is ENHRY and CDR2 SYGVKD. This chain's CDR3 is CAIREGQGNEQYF. The CDR3 coding sequence is TGTGCCATCAGAGAGGGACAGGGTAACGAGCAGTACTTC.

This chain connects TRBV15 to TRBJ1-1; D unclear. This CDR3 region has 12 residues. V dropped 5 bases and J dropped 8 bases, with 12 bases sitting between them. The V gene's germline CDR1 is LNHNV and CDR2 YYDKDF (reference sequence). The CDR3 nucleotides are TGTGCCACCAGCGGCTCGGACCAAGAAGCTTTCTTT. Protein product: CATSGSDQEAFF. The complete variable domain, with remaining parts taken from reference TRBV15 and TRBJ1-1, reads DAMVIQNPRYQVTQFGKPVTLSCSQTLNHNVMYWYQQKSSQAPKLLFHYYDKDFNNEADTPDNFQSRRPNTSFCFLDIRSPGLGDTAMYLCATSGSDQEAFFGQGTRLTVV.

The rearrangement joins TRBV28 to TRBJ2-4; D is unclear. Germline CDR1 MDHEN, CDR2 SYDVKM. The CDR3 is made up of 18 amino acids. The V and J ends lost 0 bases and 1 base respectively, with 16 bases between them. In nucleotides, the CDR3 is TGTGCCAGCAGTTTATGGAGACGGGCTTCAGGTGCCAAAAACATTCAGTACTTC. This sequence encodes CASSLWRRASGAKNIQYF.

This clonotype was picked up a small number of times. This chain connects TRBV28 to TRBJ1-5; D not resolved. Germline V CDR1 and CDR2: MDHEN, SYDVKM. The V gene lost 6 bases and the J gene lost 7 bases, with 10 bases spanning the gap. This CDR3 is built from 12 residues. CDR3 in amino acids: CASRQLEQPQHF. The CDR3 DNA is TGTGCCAGCAGACAGTTAGAACAGCCCCAGCATTTT.

This clonotype was observed a handful of times. The V gene is TRBV6-2 or TRBV6-3, the J gene TRBJ2-3; TRBD1 might be the D (5 bases). The CDR3 totals 15 residues. The germline gives CDR1 MNHEY, CDR2 SVGEGT. V gave up 3 bases and J gave up 7 bases, with 17 bases separating them. The CDR3, as DNA: TGTGCCAGCAGTTATCCCAGGGATCGTGCTTATACGCAGTATTTT. Protein: CASSYPRDRAYTQYF.

This clonotype appeared a few times. V gene TRBV5-4 combines with J gene TRBJ2-5, with a weak D call TRBD1 (6 bases). Trimming took off 4 bases at V and 2 bases at J, with 15 bases between the two ends. This CDR3 region has 15 residues. The germline V gene has CDR1 SGHNT and CDR2 YYREEE (reference sequence). CDR3: CASSPEPGQQETQYF. The CDR3 DNA reads as TGTGCCAGCAGCCCCGAACCGGGACAACAAGAGACCCAGTACTTC.

The CDR3 DNA reads TGCGCCAGCAGCCAAGTACTAGCGGGAGCCACCGGGGAGCTGTTTTTT. Translation gives CASSQVLAGATGELFF. The rearrangement uses TRBV4-3 and TRBJ2-2; TRBD2 matches 11 bases. The germline V gene encodes CDR1 LGHNA and CDR2 YSLEER. J was trimmed by 4 bases and V by 1 base; bases with no gene match: 2. CDR3 length: 16 amino acids.

This clonotype was picked up many times. This chain links TRBV7-3 with TRBJ1-1, with TRBD1 as a possible D gene (5 bases). Germline assignment: CDR1 SGHTA and CDR2 FQGTGA. The CDR3 has 13 amino acids. V was trimmed by 5 bases and J by 1 base, leaving 8 bases between them. CDR3 loop: CASSHTGNTEAFF. The CDR3 DNA reads TGTGCCAGCAGCCACACAGGGAACACTGAAGCTTTCTTT.

This chain joins TRBV11-3 and TRBJ2-1; 7 positions match TRBD1. The CDR3 is 14 amino acids. Losses at the gene ends were 5 bases for V and 5 bases for J; bases not matched to a gene: 6. Germline V gives CDR1 SGHNT, CDR2 YENEEA. CDR3 sequence (DNA): TGTGCCAGCAGCGCAGGGACAGTTAACAATGAGCAGTTCTTC. It specifies CASSAGTVNNEQFF.

This clonotype was observed a few times. The chain is built from TRBV7-3 and TRBJ2-2; 7 nucleotides match TRBD1. The germline V gene has CDR1 SGHTA and CDR2 FQGTGA. This CDR3 spans 14 amino acids. Losses at the gene ends were 2 bases for V and 5 bases for J; bases not matched to a gene: 2. DNA for the CDR3: TGTGCCAGCAGCTTAGAGGGGGCGACCGGGGAGCTGTTTTTT. This sequence encodes CASSLEGATGELFF.

The V call is TRBV20-1, the J call TRBJ2-1; D uncertain. Germline V gene sequence: CDR1 DFQATT, CDR2 SNEGSKA (reference sequence). The CDR3 covers 13 residues. Trimming took off 5 bases at V and 2 bases at J, with 10 bases between the two ends. The CDR3 region has the DNA TGCAGTGCTGCAGCGAGAGCCTACAATGAGCAGTTCTTC. Translation gives CSAAARAYNEQFF.

Only a few counts were recorded for this clonotype. The chain joins TRBV11-2 to TRBJ2-7; weak D call: TRBD2 (7 bases). Per germline, CDR1 SGHAT and CDR2 FQNNGV. There are 15 residues in the CDR3. V was cut by 1 base and J by 7 bases, with 17 bases left in between. CDR3: CASSLGGGGQREQYV. CDR3 nucleotide sequence: TGTGCCAGCAGCTTAGGGGGGGGCGGCCAACGGGAGCAGTACGTC.

The rearrangement joins TRBV28 to TRBJ2-3, with no clear D. V was pared by 4 bases and J by 4 bases, with 6 bases between. CDR1 and CDR2 from the germline V gene are MDHEN and SYDVKM. The length of the CDR3 is 12 residues. The CDR3 here is CASSSIADTQYF. DNA of the CDR3: TGTGCCAGCAGTTCGATAGCAGATACGCAGTATTTT. Looking up the rest from reference TRBV28 and TRBJ2-3 gives the full variable domain: DVKVTQSSRYLVKRTGEKVFLECVQDMDHENMFWYRQDPGLGLRLIYFSYDVKMKEKGDIPEGYSVSREKKERFSLILESASTNQTSMYLCASSSIADTQYFGPGTRLTVL.

The chain carries TRBV7-2 and TRBJ2-5; D not certain. The germline gives CDR1 SGHTA, CDR2 FQGNSA. V was pared by 1 base and J by 9 bases, with 6 bases between. The CDR3 extends over 11 amino acids. CDR3 nucleotides: TGTGCCAGCAGCTTAGATAAGGCCCAGTACTTC. Translating it yields CASSLDKAQYF.

This clonotype was seen more than once but under ten times. The chain recombines TRBV6-5 with TRBJ1-1; D gene uncertain. Germline CDR1 is MNHEY and CDR2 is SVGAGI. The CDR3 has 12 residues. Trimming left V 4 bases short and J 12 bases short, with 15 bases between. The CDR3 spells CASSSPGEGTFF. The CDR3 DNA reads TGTGCCAGCAGTTCCCCTGGGGAGGGCACTTTCTTT.

This clonotype was seen a handful of times. V gene TRBV2 combines with J gene TRBJ2-3, with D perhaps TRBD2 (6 bases). Germline V gene lookup returns CDR1 SNHLY and CDR2 FYNNEI. The CDR3 spans 14 residues. Trimming pared 7 bases from V and 6 bases from J, leaving 17 bases between. The CDR3, as DNA: TGTGCCAGCACCGGGGACGCGGGGTCGGATACGCAGTATTTT. Encoded protein: CASTGDAGSDTQYF. Drawing the rest from reference TRBV2 and TRBJ2-3, the complete variable domain is EPEVTQTPSHQVTQMGQEVILRCVPISNHLYFYWYRQILGQKVEFLVSFYNNEISEKSEIFDDQFSVERPDGSNFTLKIRSTKLEDSAMYFCASTGDAGSDTQYFGPGTRLTVL.